Presented here are 4 T cell receptor beta chains from one specimen sequenced in a study of T cell changes during pregnancy in multiple sclerosis. The data were produced by immunoSEQ multiplex PCR, yet TCRdb's version contains in-frame clones alone and is incomplete. The sample has roughly 47,000 clones; roughly 94% are singletons. Sample: CD8+ T cells from peripheral blood mononuclear cells, taken before pregnancy. Receptors originate from a female donor with multiple sclerosis, enrolled in a pregnancy study.

The CDR3 reads CASSQGALDTQYF. The CDR3 region has the DNA TGTGCCAGCAGCCAAGGGGCATTGGATACGCAGTATTTT. The chain is built from TRBV14 and TRBJ2-3, with D unclear. CDR1 and CDR2 from the germline V gene are SGHDN and FVKESK. Trimming took 1 base from V and 6 from J, leaving 8 bases between them. This CDR3 has 13 residues. Full variable domain (outside the CDR3, taken from reference TRBV14 and TRBJ2-3): EAGVTQFPSHSVIEKGQTVTLRCDPISGHDNLYWYRRVMGKEIKFLLHFVKESKQDESGMPNNRFLAERTGGTYSTLKVQPAELEDSGVYFCASSQGALDTQYFGPGTRLTVL.

V and J are TRBV13 and TRBJ2-2; 10 nucleotides line up with TRBD1. Unmatched junction bases numbered 9, after V lost 2 bases and J lost 3 bases. CDR1 is PRHDT and CDR2 is FYEKMQ in the germline V gene (reference sequence). The CDR3 totals 18 residues. CDR3 protein: CASSLSLGQGYDTGELFF. CDR3 coding DNA: TGTGCCAGCAGCTTAAGTCTGGGACAGGGGTATGACACCGGGGAGCTGTTTTTT.

This clone appeared once. This rearrangement joins TRBV5-5 to TRBJ2-7, with 11 bases identical to TRBD1. Germline CDR1 SGHKS, CDR2 YYEKEE (reference sequence). V shed 3 bases and J 3 bases; nucleotides not matched to a gene: 5. The CDR3 loop spans 15 amino acids. The CDR3 reads CASSWTGGVLYEQYF. In DNA, the CDR3 is TGTGCCAGCAGCTGGACAGGGGGCGTACTCTACGAGCAGTACTTC.

The chain carries TRBV10-1 and TRBJ2-2; a weak D match, TRBD2 (6 bases). The CDR3 sequence is 16 residues long. The V end was cut by 3 bases, the J end by 0 bases, with 11 bases between. CDR1 and CDR2 from the germline V gene are WNHNN and SYGVQD (reference sequence). CDR3 loop: CASSDRGTPNTGELFF. In DNA form, the CDR3 reads TGCGCCAGCAGTGATCGCGGGACTCCGAACACCGGGGAGCTGTTTTTT.